This T cell receptor (beta chain) originates from a study of blood T cell repertoires in COVID-19 (dated by TCRdb to 2019 to 2021). With regard to the full study: Samples from collaborators originated in the United States, Italy and Spain and spanned both the acute and convalescent phases of COVID-19. The material from the prospective study consisted of cDNA or gDNA derived from T cells, B-cell-depleted T cells, or PBMCs. The dataset comprised deeply sampled blood TCRbeta repertoires from subjects exposed to, actively infected with, or recovered from COVID-19. The repertoires were released in a freely available public database intended as a resource for research on the immune response to SARS-CoV-2. Samples were obtained from the ongoing ImmuneRACE study (first 160 participants) and from over 1,000 subjects provided by 6 global collaborators. Nearly every sample came with metadata listing a de-identified subject ID, COVID-19 status, age in years and sex. Where HLA class I and class II types were available, the types were taken from metadata supplied by the sample provider, not from assay-based typing. Points the paper makes about the study in general: The quantity of clinical and demographic metadata differed by source and by participant and was supplied without curation.

CDR3 length: 13 amino acids, cysteine to phenylalanine. Here the CDR3 DNA is all that survives: 39 bases in frame from base 1. The germline V gene encodes CDR1 LGHNA and CDR2 YSLEER. V is shortened by 0 bases, J by 6 bases, and the region joining them spans 6 bases. Whole blood was collected in K2EDTA tubes by collaborating institutions according to the institutions' own protocols. For TCRbeta analysis, collaborators shipped samples as frozen whole blood, isolated PBMCs, or DNA extracted from either of those sample types. TCRbeta CDR3 regions were amplified from genomic DNA using the immunoSEQ Assay, a bias-controlled multiplex PCR. The authors' analysis ran thus. Nucleated cell counts per sample were estimated from amplification of reference gene primers within the assay. Sequence reads were collapsed and filtered to measure the absolute abundance of every unique TCRbeta CDR3 rearrangement. For each sample, productive Simpson clonality was calculated as the square root of Simpson's diversity index across productive rearrangements. TCRdb re-hosts the immuneACCESS table, in-frame sequences only. Its copies lack some clones; in the studies checked, an unresolved V gene accounts for under half of them, and the cause for the rest is not known. That table furnishes V, J and clone size, whereas the DNA furnished D and trimming. This sample gives some 110,000 clones in total; less than 95% of them show up just once. 1.8% of the sample is taken by the ten largest.

This clone was found a few times. This clone's antigen is unknown. No much larger clone exists at a distance of one base, and base qualities are not known. The sample carries other DNA sequences with the same CDR3. The receptor chain draws on TRBV4-3 and TRBJ2-1; the D segment cannot be called with confidence. The receptor's source is a human donor with active COVID-19. The donor label of this sample is uncertain. Sequenced material: peripheral blood. The CDR3 reads as follows: CASSQDSGNEQFF. In nucleotides, the sequence is TGCGCCAGCAGCCAAGATTCGGGCAATGAGCAGTTCTTC.